The rows below give T cell receptor beta chains drawn from one sample of a study of T cells in Graves' hyperthyroidism and ophthalmopathy. TCRdb re-called the multiplex PCR reads through MiXCR, storing one row per CDR3 protein. The table records about 590,000 distinct CDR3 sequences, more than 15% of them present only once. The sequenced sample was blood. The source is a woman younger than 45 with Graves' hyperthyroidism. Both conserved end residues are part of each CDR3. The D gene is left open where the match is weak. Only some rows state a clone size, as once, few, many or a class for expanded clones.

TRBV27	.	.	TRBJ1-1	CASSANIGGVLGGVRPEAFF	TGTGCCAGCAGCGCAAATATCGGGGGCGTTTTGGGAGGCGTTCGGCCTGAAGCTTTCTTT
TRBV5-1	many	TRBD2	TRBJ2-1	CASSPGLAGRLGQFF	TGCGCCAGCAGCCCCGGACTAGCGGGACGACTAGGGCAGTTCTTC
TRBV3-1	many	.	TRBJ2-1	CASSQESIYNEQFF	TGTGCCAGCAGCCAAGAGTCGATATACAATGAGCAGTTCTTC
TRBV29-1	many	.	TRBJ2-7	CSVEGGASPAIEQYF	TGCAGCGTTGAAGGTGGGGCCAGCCCAGCTATCGAGCAGTACTTC
TRBV29-1	.	.	TRBJ2-1	CSVDHNLRVGSYNEQFF	TGCAGCGTTGATCATAACTTGCGGGTTGGCTCCTACAATGAGCAGTTCTTC
TRBV5-1	many	.	TRBJ2-7	CASSLGTPSNEYEQYF	TGCGCCAGCAGCTTAGGGACACCTAGCAATGAATACGAGCAGTACTTC
TRBV18	many	TRBD1	TRBJ1-1	CASSPEQGFEAFF	TGTGCCAGCTCACCGGAACAGGGGTTTGAAGCTTTCTTT
TRBV6-2/TRBV6-3	.	TRBD2	TRBJ2-3	CASSYGLAGVADTQYF	TGTGCCAGCAGTTACGGGCTAGCGGGAGTCGCAGATACGCAGTATTTT
TRBV3-1	many	.	TRBJ1-1	CASSRGLGDTEAFF	TGTGCCAGCAGCCGAGGGTTGGGGGACACTGAAGCTTTCTTT
TRBV30	many	TRBD1	TRBJ1-1	CAWRGTGRNTEAFF	TGTGCCTGGAGGGGGACAGGTCGGAACACTGAAGCTTTCTTT
TRBV2	many	TRBD1	TRBJ2-5	CASSVDRGNQETQYF	TGTGCCAGCAGTGTTGACAGGGGAAATCAAGAGACCCAGTACTTC
TRBV19	few	TRBD2	TRBJ2-3	CASRTALGRGSDTQYF	TGTGCCAGTAGAACGGCCTTGGGGAGGGGATCAGATACGCAGTATTTT
TRBV7-6	few	TRBD1	TRBJ2-1	CASSLTAGTGSYNEQFF	TGTGCCAGCAGCTTAACCGCCGGGACAGGCTCCTACAATGAGCAGTTCTTC
TRBV24-1	few	TRBD2	TRBJ2-5	CATSDRSTSGPRETQYF	TGTGCCACCAGTGATCGGTCGACTAGCGGTCCAAGAGAGACCCAGTACTTC